The T cell receptor (beta chain) described here comes from a study of vaccination effects on CD4 cells after COVID-19. Study overall: The study obtained samples from a couple of convalescent patients 16 days and one week before vaccination.

A note on this clone: Its antigen is undetermined.

Profiling relied on immunoSEQ multiplex PCR, and the TCRdb table lists in-frame clones only, not all of them. The table has tens of thousands of clones, roughly three quarters seen once. The CDR3 loop spans 15 amino acids. CDR1 is LGHDT, CDR2 YNNKEL, per germline (reference sequence). Deletions cut 6 bases from V and 3 bases from J, with 14 bases between. Once cultured for roughly nine days, the cells underwent separation to obtain CD4+ T cells. Sequencing used CD4+ T cells from PBMCs cultured without peptide, obtained before COVID-19 vaccination. The sequence derives from a human donor who had a prior SARS-CoV-2 infection. The V call is TRBV3-1 (or the pseudogene TRBV3-2), the J call TRBJ2-2; weak D call: TRBD1 (6 bases). CDR3 residues: CASSHWTVDTGELFF. The CDR3 nucleotides are TGTGCCAGCAGTCACTGGACAGTGGACACCGGGGAGCTGTTTTTT.